This T cell receptor (beta chain) was identified in a study of T cell responses to AZD1222 COVID-19 vaccine. Sequencing was performed with immunoSEQ multiplex PCR; in TCRdb, only in-frame clones are kept and a portion is missing. In the table there are 130,000 to 150,000 clones, around 90% of which are singletons. Trimming cost V 0 bases and J 4 bases; bases outside gene matches: 3. The CDR3 has 16 residues. Per germline, CDR1 SGHTA and CDR2 FQGTGA. V is TRBV7-3 and J is TRBJ2-2, with 9 positions matching TRBD2. This material consisted of peripheral blood, taken on day 0 of AZD1222 vaccination. This sequence originates from an adult in good health. The CDR3 DNA sequence: TGTGCCAGCAGCTTAACACCTAGCGGGGCCACCGGGGAGCTGTTTTTT. Amino acid sequence: CASSLTPSGATGELFF. Full variable domain (outside the CDR3, taken from reference TRBV7-3 and TRBJ2-2): GAGVSQTPSNKVTEKGKYVELRCDPISGHTALYWYRQSLGQGPEFLIYFQGTGAADDSGLPNDRFFAVRPEGSVSTLKIQRTERGDSAVYLCASSLTPSGATGELFFGEGSRLTVL.